The 14 T cell receptor beta chains below come from one sample, sequenced in a study of T cell repertoires in cytomegalovirus infection. TCRdb passed the reads through MiXCR, listing each CDR3 protein once. This repertoire shows fewer than 200,000 distinct CDR3 sequences, roughly 19% found once; its top ten account for under 3.5%. Sequencing was performed on PBMCs. These receptors originate from a human donor in good health (CMV status not recorded). Some clones in this sample may be carry-over from other donors' samples.

This clonotype has at least ten counts. The rearrangement links TRBV7-3 to TRBJ2-2; TRBD2 is a possible D gene (6 bases). There are 16 residues in the CDR3. V dropped 3 bases and J dropped 5 bases, with 16 bases sitting between them. CDR1 and CDR2 from the germline V gene are SGHTA and FQGTGA. The CDR3 DNA follows: TGTGCCAGCAGCTTTGCTAGCGCCCAATTTACCGGGGAGCTGTTTTTT. Amino acids: CASSFASAQFTGELFF.

This clonotype has at least ten counts. The CDR3, as DNA: TGTGCCACCAACAAGGGAACCCTAGAAGCTTTCTTT. It is translated as CATNKGTLEAFF. The chain is built from TRBV6-6 and TRBJ1-1; the D is unclear. V lost 10 bases and J 8 bases, leaving 17 bases between the germline ends. Per germline, CDR1 MNHNY and CDR2 SVGAGI (reference sequence). The CDR3 runs 12 residues.

This chain links TRBV19 with TRBJ2-2; D possibly uses TRBD1 or TRBD2 (5 bases each). Germline V lookup: CDR1 LNHDA, CDR2 SQIVND (reference sequence). V dropped 5 bases and J dropped 7 bases, with 14 bases sitting between them. The CDR3 is 14 amino acids. In DNA form, the CDR3 reads TGTGCCAGTAGTCCCGGGACGCGCATCGGGGAGCTGTTTTTT. Protein: CASSPGTRIGELFF.

This clonotype was counted only a few times. The rearrangement uses TRBV28 and TRBJ1-3; TRBD1 aligns across 9 bases. From germline, CDR1 is MDHEN and CDR2 SYDVKM. The V gene end was trimmed by 3 bases and the J gene end by 7 bases; junction bases not matched to a gene: 19. The CDR3 sequence is 19 residues long. CDR3 region: CASSFSTQPGDRVLNTIYF. The CDR3 DNA reads as TGTGCCAGCAGTTTTAGCACACAGCCCGGGGACAGGGTTTTGAACACCATATATTTT. The full variable domain, completed using reference TRBV28 and TRBJ1-3, is DVKVTQSSRYLVKRTGEKVFLECVQDMDHENMFWYRQDPGLGLRLIYFSYDVKMKEKGDIPEGYSVSREKKERFSLILESASTNQTSMYLCASSFSTQPGDRVLNTIYFGEGSWLTVV.

The gene calls are TRBV2 and TRBJ2-1; D is ambiguous. Per germline, CDR1 SNHLY and CDR2 FYNNEI. The CDR3 contains 13 residues. The V end was cut by 6 bases, the J end by 5 bases, with 11 bases between. DNA for the CDR3: TGTGCCAGCAGCCTCGTGACCCACAATGAGCAGTTCTTC. Protein sequence: CASSLVTHNEQFF.

This clonotype was seen at least ten times. The chain links TRBV6-5 to TRBJ1-1; D not certain. The germline CDR1 and CDR2 sequences are MNHEY and SVGAGI. The CDR3 sequence is 14 residues long. The V end lost 2 bases, the J end lost 4 bases, and 11 bases lay between the germline ends. The CDR3 loop reads CASSYDGVSTEAFF. The CDR3 coding sequence is TGTGCCAGCAGTTACGACGGGGTGAGCACTGAAGCTTTCTTT.

This clonotype has ten or more counts. The V gene is TRBV7-8, the J gene TRBJ2-5; 14 bases map to TRBD2. The ends lost 0 bases at V and 7 bases at J; junction bases unmatched: 10. This CDR3 contains 18 residues. Germline CDR1 reads SGHVS; CDR2 reads FQNEAQ. DNA for the CDR3: TGTGCCAGCAGCTTAGCGCTTGCGGGGACTAGCGGGAGAGGGACCCAGTACTTC. Its translation: CASSLALAGTSGRGTQYF.

This chain links TRBV15 with TRBJ2-1; D might be TRBD1 (5 bases). Trimming took off 0 bases at V and 4 bases at J, with 10 bases between the two ends. The CDR3 loop spans 15 amino acids. Germline V CDR1 and CDR2: LNHNV, YYDKDF (reference sequence). The CDR3 spells CATSRDRQGYNEQFF. The CDR3 nucleotides are TGTGCCACCAGCAGAGATCGGCAGGGTTACAATGAGCAGTTCTTC.

This clonotype was seen repeatedly, ten times or more. V gene TRBV7-8 combines with J gene TRBJ2-7, with D possibly matching TRBD1 (6 bases). The CDR3 is made up of 15 amino acids. Trimming pared 6 bases from V and 0 bases from J, leaving 15 bases between. Germline V gene lookup returns CDR1 SGHVS and CDR2 FQNEAQ. CDR3 DNA sequence: TGTGCCAGCAGGAAAGAGGCAGGGGACTCCTACGAGCAGTACTTC. Its protein product is CASRKEAGDSYEQYF.

This clonotype was seen more than once but under ten times. V usage is TRBV7-2 and J usage is TRBJ2-1; D uncertain. The CDR3 sequence is 14 residues long. Germline CDR1 SGHTA, CDR2 FQGNSA. Deletions cut 4 bases from V and 6 bases from J, with 13 bases between. CDR3 in DNA: TGTGCCAGCAGCTCGTCGACGGAGCGCAATGAGCAGTTCTTC. Its translation: CASSSSTERNEQFF.

The V call is TRBV7-2, the J call TRBJ2-1; 16 nucleotides line up with TRBD2. The V gene's germline CDR1 is SGHTA and CDR2 FQGNSA. CDR3 length: 18 residues. J was trimmed by 6 bases and V by 5 bases; bases with no gene match: 10. The CDR3 bases are TGTGCCAGCAGCCCAGCGGGACTAGCGGGAGGGCCGGTCAATGAGCAGTTCTTC. Translation: CASSPAGLAGGPVNEQFF.

This clonotype has more than one count but fewer than ten. The chain recombines TRBV6-1 with TRBJ2-2; D unresolved. The germline gives CDR1 MNHNS, CDR2 SASEGT. The V end lost 3 bases, the J end lost 2 bases, and 13 bases lay between the germline ends. The CDR3 length is 16 residues. CDR3 in DNA: TGTGCCAGCAGTGAGCGCTCCGAGGCCAACACCGGGGAGCTGTTTTTT. Translation gives CASSERSEANTGELFF.

The rearrangement links TRBV9 to TRBJ2-7; weak D call: TRBD2 (5 bases). V lost 0 bases and J 0 bases, leaving 10 bases between the germline ends. Germline values: CDR1 SGDLS, CDR2 YYNGEE. This CDR3 contains 15 residues. The CDR3 region is CASSVGQTSSYEQYF. CDR3 sequence (DNA): TGTGCCAGCAGCGTAGGTCAAACTAGCTCCTACGAGCAGTACTTC.

This clonotype was recorded many times. The rearrangement joins TRBV12-3 or TRBV12-4 to TRBJ2-5; D is unresolved. The CDR3 runs to 12 residues. V lost 4 bases to trimming and J lost 5 bases, with 8 bases between them. CDR3 coding DNA: TGTGCCAGCAGTTCTCCCCCCGAGACCCAGTACTTC. It is translated as CASSSPPETQYF.